Described below is a single T cell receptor (beta chain) sequence and its context. No antigen is known for it. These data belong to a study of OX40 agonist ivuxolimab in advanced cancers. Study background: There were three patients with partial responses, one having hepatocellular carcinoma and two cutaneous melanoma.

General study results and limits: Expanded peripheral T cell antigen specificity was not determined. Partial responders at 0.1-3.0 mg/kg showed near-lowest clonal expansion.

Per germline, CDR1 SGHVS and CDR2 FQNEAQ. V shed 5 bases, J shed 7 bases, and the junction held 12 bases outside the gene matches. The CDR3 is made up of 15 amino acids. The assay was immunoSEQ multiplex PCR, and TCRdb's table has in-frame clones only and misses some. The sample gives 15,000 or so clones, roughly four fifths of which show up once; around 2.4% is in the top ten. Prior autoimmune disease or systemic immunosuppression barred patients. The TCR originated in an adult with an advanced solid tumor such as melanoma, head and neck, liver or kidney cancer. Sequencing was performed on CD4+ or CD8+ T cells sorted from blood, taken in a trial of the OX40 agonist ivuxolimab. The chain couples TRBV7-8 to TRBJ1-2; 8 nucleotides align to TRBD1. The CDR3 bases are TGTGCCAGCAGCCCGGAGGGCAGGGGGCGGGGTGGCTACACCTTC. Its protein product is CASSPEGRGRGGYTF. The full variable domain, its missing parts supplied by reference TRBV7-8 and TRBJ1-2, is GAGVSQSPRYKVAKRGQDVALRCDPISGHVSLFWYQQALGQGPEFLTYFQNEAQLDKSGLPSDRFFAERPEGSVSTLKIQRTQQEDSAVYLCASSPEGRGRGGYTFGSGTRLTVV.